Shown below are 23 T cell receptor beta chains from a single sample sequenced in a study of patients and donors after allogeneic stem cell transplantation. TCRdb re-derived calls from the RT-PCR reads in MiXCR, one entry per CDR3 protein. The data show some 880,000 distinct CDR3 sequences, under 20% seen once. The material sequenced was blood, either unsorted or a sorted T cell fraction (not recorded which). These receptors all come from a human donor who was either an allogeneic HSCT recipient or a stem cell or donor lymphocyte infusion donor (not recorded which). It is not recorded whose cells these are; they may come from a transplant donor.

This clonotype was observed a handful of times. V is TRBV9 and J is TRBJ1-1, with unresolved D. The V end was cut by 0 bases, the J end by 3 bases, with 6 bases between. CDR1 is SGDLS, CDR2 YYNGEE, per germline. This CDR3 has 13 residues. The CDR3, as DNA: TGTGCCAGCAGCGTAGGGTCGCACACTGAAGCTTTCTTT. As protein: CASSVGSHTEAFF.

This clonotype came up a few times. The chain combines TRBV30 with TRBJ1-5; TRBD1 is a possible D gene (6 bases). There are 14 residues in the CDR3. Germline CDR1 reads GTSNPN; CDR2 reads SVGIG (reference sequence). V was cut by 3 bases and J by 7 bases, with 16 bases left in between. The CDR3 spells CAWSPAGGGQPQHF. CDR3 coding DNA: TGTGCCTGGAGCCCCGCGGGGGGCGGACAGCCCCAGCATTTT.

This sequence joins TRBV24-1 and TRBJ1-2, with D possibly matching TRBD1 (6 bases). This CDR3 contains 13 residues. Germline assignment: CDR1 KGHDR and CDR2 SFDVKD. With 3 bases removed from V and 8 bases from J, the gap between germline ends came to 12 bases. In DNA form, the CDR3 reads TGTGCCACCAGTGATCTTACAGGGAGCGGCTACACCTTC. Protein: CATSDLTGSGYTF.

This clonotype was recorded many times. The chain combines TRBV12-3 or TRBV12-4 with TRBJ2-5; D is ambiguous. The CDR3 spans 14 residues. Trimming removed 6 bases from V and 1 base from J, with 12 bases in between. The CDR3 reads CASSPSGPQETQYF. The CDR3, as DNA: TGTGCCAGCAGCCCCTCCGGGCCCCAAGAGACCCAGTACTTC.

This clonotype was observed once. The V gene is TRBV28, the J gene TRBJ2-2; TRBD1 might be the D (6 bases). This CDR3 is 15 amino acids long. The V and J ends lost 2 bases and 6 bases respectively, with 13 bases between them. Germline lookup yields CDR1 MDHEN and CDR2 SYDVKM. The CDR3 coding sequence is TGTGCCAGCAGTTTAACAGGGTCGGGGTCCGGGGAGCTGTTTTTT. Translating gives CASSLTGSGSGELFF.

This clonotype has more than one count but fewer than ten. The J gene is TRBJ1-3, the V gene TRBV29-1; 8 bases line up with TRBD1. The V segment lost 7 bases and the J segment 2 bases; nucleotides outside the gene matches: 4. Germline V CDR1 and CDR2: SQVTM, ANQGSEA. The CDR3 sequence is 13 residues long. The CDR3 sequence: CSGVQGAGNTIYF. As DNA, the CDR3 is TGCAGCGGCGTACAGGGGGCTGGAAACACCATATATTTT.

The sample holds a few counts of this clonotype. The chain recombines TRBV18 with TRBJ2-1, with D perhaps assigned TRBD1 or TRBD2 (5 bases each). Germline CDR1 and CDR2: KGHSH and LQKENI. The V end lost 10 bases, the J end lost 0 bases, and 13 bases lay between the germline ends. This CDR3 contains 14 residues. The CDR3 sequence is CATSSGTSYNEQFF. CDR3 DNA: TGTGCCACCTCCTCGGGGACCTCCTACAATGAGCAGTTCTTC.

This sequence joins TRBV5-5 and TRBJ2-3; D may be TRBD2 (7 bases). This CDR3 is built from 14 residues. Germline assignment: CDR1 SGHKS and CDR2 YYEKEE (reference sequence). Trimming cost V 4 bases and J 3 bases, with 12 bases left between them. The CDR3 reads CASSPRGLTDTQYF. The CDR3 nucleotides read TGTGCCAGCAGCCCCAGGGGACTAACAGATACGCAGTATTTT.

This clonotype showed up just a few times. The J gene is TRBJ1-1, the V gene TRBV5-1; 8 bases agree with TRBD1. Germline lookup yields CDR1 SGHRS and CDR2 YFSETQ. The ends lost 4 bases at V and 2 bases at J; junction bases unmatched: 7. The CDR3 covers 15 residues. The CDR3: CASSGLDRGNTEAFF. DNA for the CDR3: TGCGCCAGCAGCGGACTCGACAGGGGCAACACTGAAGCTTTCTTT.

This clonotype has ten or more counts. The chain is built from TRBV12-3 or TRBV12-4 and TRBJ1-1, with no clear D. CDR3 length: 15 amino acids. V lost 2 bases, J lost 4 bases, and 14 bases lay in between. CDR3: CASSLLPEGSTEAFF. CDR3 sequence (DNA): TGTGCCAGCAGTTTACTCCCAGAAGGTAGCACTGAAGCTTTCTTT.

This clonotype was seen only a few times. The chain couples TRBV12-3 or TRBV12-4 to TRBJ2-7; TRBD2 might be the D (7 bases). This CDR3 has 15 amino acids. Trimming removed 6 bases from V and 4 bases from J, with 19 bases in between. CDR3 nucleotide sequence: TGTGCCAGCAGCCGGGGGGCGAGGGGCGGGTACGAGCAGTACTTC. This encodes CASSRGARGGYEQYF.

The V gene is TRBV4-2, the J gene TRBJ2-7; D is undetermined. This CDR3 region has 14 residues. CDR1 is LGHNA, CDR2 YNFKEQ, per germline. The V and J ends lost 1 base and 4 bases respectively, with 11 bases between them. CDR3 DNA sequence: TGTGCCAGCAGCCAAGCCTTGCCAGATTACGAGCAGTACTTC. Translation gives CASSQALPDYEQYF.

In its sample, this clonotype was seen a few times. J is TRBJ2-1 and V is TRBV20-1, with D uncertain. This CDR3 region has 15 residues. V shed 0 bases and J shed 0 bases, with 9 bases lying between them. CDR1 and CDR2 from the germline V gene are DFQATT and SNEGSKA (reference sequence). The CDR3 reads CSARETVSSYNEQFF. The CDR3, as DNA: TGCAGTGCTAGAGAGACCGTAAGCTCCTACAATGAGCAGTTCTTC.

The chain couples TRBV20-1 to TRBJ1-5; D not resolved. Germline V gives CDR1 DFQATT, CDR2 SNEGSKA (reference sequence). The V end lost 3 bases, the J end lost 5 bases, and 5 bases lay between the germline ends. The CDR3 is 11 residues long. The CDR3: CSASRDQPQHF. Written as DNA, the CDR3 is TGCAGTGCTAGCCGAGATCAGCCCCAGCATTTT.

This clonotype was found many times. The chain recombines TRBV29-1 with TRBJ2-1; no definite D call. Per germline, CDR1 SQVTM and CDR2 ANQGSEA. The V end lost 4 bases, the J end lost 0 bases, and 13 bases lay between the germline ends. The CDR3 runs 15 residues. CDR3 protein: CSVGISPSSYNEQFF. The CDR3, as DNA: TGCAGCGTTGGCATTTCGCCGAGCTCCTACAATGAGCAGTTCTTC.

This rearrangement joins TRBV5-1 to TRBJ2-1, with D tentatively TRBD2 (5 bases). Germline assignment: CDR1 SGHRS and CDR2 YFSETQ. V lost 4 bases to trimming and J lost 7 bases, with 9 bases between them. The CDR3 spans 12 residues. CDR3: CASSRGPNEQFF. CDR3 in DNA: TGCGCCAGCAGCCGAGGGCCTAATGAGCAGTTCTTC.

In this sample, this clonotype turned up a few times. The rearrangement joins TRBV7-2 to TRBJ1-2; no definite D call. The CDR3 extends over 14 amino acids. Trimming shortened V by 6 bases and J by 4 bases, and 15 bases separated the two germline ends. CDR1 is SGHTA and CDR2 is FQGNSA in the germline V gene. In DNA, the CDR3 is TGTGCCAGCAGTCCCCGGCAGCCCGTCTATGGCTACACCTTC. Translating gives CASSPRQPVYGYTF. Variable domain in full (rest from reference TRBV7-2 and TRBJ1-2): GAGVSQSPSNKVTEKGKDVELRCDPISGHTALYWYRQSLGQGLEFLIYFQGNSAPDKSGLPSDRFSAERTGGSVSTLTIQRTQQEDSAVYLCASSPRQPVYGYTFGSGTRLTVV.

This clonotype was counted only a few times. This chain uses TRBV5-1 with TRBJ1-6, with TRBD1 identical over 9 bases. This CDR3 is built from 15 residues. The germline CDR1 and CDR2 sequences are SGHRS and YFSETQ. V gave up 4 bases and J gave up 6 bases; unmatched junction bases: 5. As DNA, the CDR3 is TGCGCCAGCAGCCTGGACAGGGGAGGTAATTCACCCCTCCACTTT. Amino acid sequence: CASSLDRGGNSPLHF.

The chain uses TRBV4-2 and TRBJ1-2; D is possibly TRBD1 (5 bases). The CDR3 has 14 residues. The V gene's germline CDR1 is LGHNA and CDR2 YNFKEQ. V was shortened by 7 bases and J by 7 bases, with 19 bases between the two germline ends. DNA for the CDR3: TGTGCCAGCACTCCGGGACGGGGCTCTGTTGGCTACACCTTC. It is translated as CASTPGRGSVGYTF.

A few counts support this clonotype. The chain uses TRBV21-1 and TRBJ1-1. TRBV21-1 is a known pseudogene. The CDR3 runs 15 residues. The CDR3 sequence: CASSLTTVQNTEAFF. The CDR3 nucleotides read TGTGCCAGCAGCTTAACGACGGTACAAAACACTGAAGCTTTCTTT.

The chain combines TRBV9 with TRBJ2-3; possible D gene TRBD2, 6 bases. Germline V gives CDR1 SGDLS, CDR2 YYNGEE. The CDR3 covers 15 residues. V was clipped by 6 bases and J by 1 base, with 15 bases between them. The CDR3, as DNA: TGTGCCAGCACCACTACGGAGGGGCGCACAGATACGCAGTATTTT. Its protein is CASTTTEGRTDTQYF.

The chain is built from TRBV12-3 or TRBV12-4 and TRBJ2-7; TRBD1 matches at 8 bases. This CDR3 contains 14 residues. Trimming removed 5 bases from V and 2 bases from J; junction bases left unmatched: 5. The CDR3 nucleotides are TGTGCCAGCAGTCAGGGGGCGGTCGCCTACGAGCAGTACTTC. Translated, it gives CASSQGAVAYEQYF.

This chain uses TRBV2 with TRBJ2-1; D remains unclear. The V and J ends lost 3 bases and 6 bases respectively, with 12 bases between them. There are 14 residues in the CDR3. Looked up from germline, CDR1 is SNHLY and CDR2 is FYNNEI. CDR3 region: CASSEVRSVNEQFF. In DNA form, the CDR3 reads TGTGCCAGCAGTGAGGTCAGGTCGGTCAATGAGCAGTTCTTC.